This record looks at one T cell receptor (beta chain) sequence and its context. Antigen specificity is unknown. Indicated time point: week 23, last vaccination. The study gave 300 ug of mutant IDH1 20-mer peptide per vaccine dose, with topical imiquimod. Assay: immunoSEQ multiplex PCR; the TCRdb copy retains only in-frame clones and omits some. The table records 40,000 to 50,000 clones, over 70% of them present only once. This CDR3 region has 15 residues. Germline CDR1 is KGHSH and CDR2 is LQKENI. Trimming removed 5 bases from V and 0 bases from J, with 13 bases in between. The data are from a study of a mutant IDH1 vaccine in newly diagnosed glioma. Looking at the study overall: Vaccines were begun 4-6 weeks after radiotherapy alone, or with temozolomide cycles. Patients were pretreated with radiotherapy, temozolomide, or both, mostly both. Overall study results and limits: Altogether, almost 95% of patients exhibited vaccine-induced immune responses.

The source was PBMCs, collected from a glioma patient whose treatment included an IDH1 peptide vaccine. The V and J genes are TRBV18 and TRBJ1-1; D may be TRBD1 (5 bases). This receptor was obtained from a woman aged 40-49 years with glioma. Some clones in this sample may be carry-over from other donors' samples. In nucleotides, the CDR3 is TGTGCCAGCTCAGGAGGGGCCGGCGTGAACACTGAAGCTTTCTTT. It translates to CASSGGAGVNTEAFF.